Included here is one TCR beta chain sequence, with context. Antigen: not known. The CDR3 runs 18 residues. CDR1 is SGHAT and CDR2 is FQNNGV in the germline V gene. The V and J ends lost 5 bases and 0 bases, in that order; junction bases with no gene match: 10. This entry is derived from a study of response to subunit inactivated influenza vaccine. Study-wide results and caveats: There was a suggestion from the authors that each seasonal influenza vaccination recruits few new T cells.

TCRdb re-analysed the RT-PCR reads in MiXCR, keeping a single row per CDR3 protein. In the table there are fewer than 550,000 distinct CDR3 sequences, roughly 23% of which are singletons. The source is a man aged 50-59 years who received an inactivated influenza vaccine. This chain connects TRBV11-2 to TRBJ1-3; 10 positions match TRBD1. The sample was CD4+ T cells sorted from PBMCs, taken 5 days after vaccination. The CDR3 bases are TGTGCCAGCAGCAACGACAGGGGGCTCCTCCTCTCTGGAAACACCATATATTTT. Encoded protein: CASSNDRGLLLSGNTIYF.